The 28 T cell receptor beta chains given below trace back to one sample, sequenced in a study of T cell responses to AZD1222 COVID-19 vaccine. Method: immunoSEQ multiplex PCR; TCRdb's copy keeps in-frame clones and lacks some. The repertoire holds 200,000 or so clones, with 85% to 95% as singletons. The material sequenced was peripheral blood, taken 28 days after the second AZD1222 dose. These receptors were taken from an adult who received the AZD1222 COVID-19 vaccine.

This clone was counted a few times. The CDR3 bases are TGTGCCGAGCAGGCTCCTGGGGCCAACGTCCTGACTTTC. Its translation: CAEQAPGANVLTF. V and J are TRBV6-5 and TRBJ2-6; no reliable D call. CDR3 length equals 13 residues. CDR1 is MNHEY, CDR2 SVGAGI, per germline. Deletions cut 11 bases from V and 2 bases from J, with 10 bases between.

V gene TRBV27 combines with J gene TRBJ2-4; D not resolved. The CDR3 length is 11 residues. Trimming left V 5 bases short and J 9 bases short, with 8 bases between. The V gene's germline CDR1 is MNHEY and CDR2 SMNVEV (reference sequence). The CDR3 DNA reads TGTGCCAGCAGTGTCGGGCCCATTCAGTACTTC. Protein product: CASSVGPIQYF.

The J gene is TRBJ2-2, the V gene TRBV5-1, with D unclear. The germline V and J ends were trimmed by 2 bases and 1 base, with 15 bases remaining between them. Germline V gene data show CDR1 as SGHRS and CDR2 as YFSETQ. CDR3 length equals 17 residues. The chain's CDR3 is CASSLGTGFGNTGELFF. DNA for the CDR3: TGCGCCAGCAGCTTAGGAACCGGATTTGGGAACACCGGGGAGCTGTTTTTT.

This chain joins TRBV5-1 and TRBJ2-7; 10 bases align to TRBD2. J lost 5 bases, V lost 2 bases, and 7 bases had no gene match. The CDR3 is made up of 15 amino acids. The germline gives CDR1 SGHRS, CDR2 YFSETQ. CDR3 region: CASSFPSGGDNEQYF. CDR3 in DNA: TGCGCCAGCAGCTTCCCCAGCGGGGGGGACAACGAGCAGTACTTC.

The chain uses TRBV28 and TRBJ2-5; 10 positions match TRBD2. Trimming at V came to 7 bases and at J to 4 bases, leaving 6 bases not matched to a gene. From germline, CDR1 is MDHEN and CDR2 SYDVKM. This CDR3 comprises 14 residues. The CDR3 DNA is TGTGCCAGCATAAGCGGGGGGGCCGGAGAGACCCAGTACTTC. Its translation: CASISGGAGETQYF. Using reference TRBV28 and TRBJ2-5 for the parts outside the CDR3, the full variable domain is DVKVTQSSRYLVKRTGEKVFLECVQDMDHENMFWYRQDPGLGLRLIYFSYDVKMKEKGDIPEGYSVSREKKERFSLILESASTNQTSMYLCASISGGAGETQYFGPGTRLLVL.

DNA for the CDR3: TGTGCCAGCAGCCCGTCGGTAGGGTGGAATGAGCAGTTCTTC. This sequence encodes CASSPSVGWNEQFF. The V and J genes are TRBV11-3 and TRBJ2-1; no clear D gene. Germline loops: CDR1 SGHNT, CDR2 YENEEA. This CDR3 comprises 14 residues. The V and J ends lost 5 bases and 7 bases respectively, with 15 bases between them.

This clone appeared a single time. The rearrangement uses TRBV5-1 and TRBJ2-6; D remains unclear. The germline V and J ends were trimmed by 0 bases and 0 bases, with 1 base remaining between them. CDR3 length equals 14 residues. Germline CDR1 is SGHRS and CDR2 is YFSETQ. As DNA, the CDR3 is TGCGCCAGCAGCTTGGCCTCTGGGGCCAACGTCCTGACTTTC. Amino acid sequence: CASSLASGANVLTF.

V usage is TRBV30 and J usage is TRBJ2-3; D perhaps matches TRBD2 (6 bases). Germline V gene data show CDR1 as GTSNPN and CDR2 as SVGIG (reference sequence). The CDR3 length is 13 residues. V shed 7 bases and J shed 2 bases, with 13 bases lying between them. CDR3 protein: CASNGGYTDTQYF. CDR3 in DNA: TGTGCCTCCAACGGGGGATACACAGATACGCAGTATTTT.

J is TRBJ1-2 and V is TRBV5-1, with D unclear. Germline V gene data show CDR1 as SGHRS and CDR2 as YFSETQ. Trimming stripped 2 bases from V and 2 bases from J, with 13 bases between. This CDR3 is built from 15 residues. The CDR3 DNA is TGCGCCAGCAGCTTAGGTTCCAGCGAGAACTATGGCTACACCTTC. Its translation: CASSLGSSENYGYTF.

The chain recombines TRBV6-6 with TRBJ2-2; D uncertain. The CDR3 runs to 16 residues. The germline gives CDR1 MNHNY, CDR2 SVGAGI (reference sequence). Trimming shortened V by 6 bases and J by 1 base, and 15 bases separated the two germline ends. The CDR3 nucleotides read TGTGCCAGCAGCCAGCTGGCTTCGTGGAACACCGGGGAGCTGTTTTTT. Amino acid sequence: CASSQLASWNTGELFF.

The chain uses TRBV11-2 and TRBJ1-1, with TRBD1 matching 8 bases. V lost 2 bases to trimming and J lost 1 base; unmatched junction nucleotides: 3. CDR1 and CDR2 (germline): SGHAT, FQNNGV. The CDR3 has 15 amino acids. The CDR3: CASSLQGAGNTEAFF. CDR3 nucleotide sequence: TGTGCCAGCAGCTTACAGGGGGCTGGGAACACTGAAGCTTTCTTT.

This sequence joins TRBV27 and TRBJ2-3; no definite D call. The V and J ends lost 3 bases and 6 bases respectively, with 4 bases between them. The CDR3 is made up of 11 amino acids. Per germline, CDR1 MNHEY and CDR2 SMNVEV (reference sequence). The CDR3 here is CASSFIDTQYF. The CDR3 DNA reads as TGTGCCAGCAGTTTTATCGATACGCAGTATTTT.

The CDR3 region is CASSAIDRPYGYTF. In DNA, the CDR3 is TGTGCCAGTAGCGCCATCGACAGGCCTTATGGCTACACCTTC. The rearrangement uses TRBV19 and TRBJ1-2, with D perhaps TRBD1 (6 bases). Germline loops: CDR1 LNHDA, CDR2 SQIVND (reference sequence). The V end was cut by 6 bases, the J end by 5 bases, with 16 bases between. CDR3 size: 14 residues. The full variable domain, rest sourced from reference TRBV19 and TRBJ1-2, is DGGITQSPKYLFRKEGQNVTLSCEQNLNHDAMYWYRQDPGQGLRLIYYSQIVNDFQKGDIAEGYSVSREKKESFPLTVTSAQKNPTAFYLCASSAIDRPYGYTFGSGTRLTVV.

This rearrangement joins TRBV9 to TRBJ2-1; 12 nucleotides line up with TRBD2. This CDR3 is 16 amino acids long. The germline gives CDR1 SGDLS, CDR2 YYNGEE. The junction had 2 bases not matched to a gene; V was cut back by 1 base and J by 3 bases. CDR3 region: CASSVTSGGNYNEQFF. In nucleotides, the CDR3 is TGTGCCAGCAGCGTAACTAGCGGGGGGAACTACAATGAGCAGTTCTTC.

The chain uses TRBV18 and TRBJ2-7, with unresolved D. Trimming pared 3 bases from V and 3 bases from J, leaving 15 bases between. Germline lookup yields CDR1 KGHSH and CDR2 LQKENI. This CDR3 contains 15 residues. The CDR3 is CASSPTSDPRYEQYF. Written as DNA, the CDR3 is TGTGCCAGCTCACCGACCTCGGACCCGCGCTACGAGCAGTACTTC.

The CDR3 coding sequence is TGTGCCAGCAGCTTTGTGAGCGGGGGGGCTCATGAGCAGTTCTTC. Amino acid sequence: CASSFVSGGAHEQFF. The chain is built from TRBV12-1 and TRBJ2-1; the D segment call TRBD2 is taken from the table without a DNA check. TRBV12-1 is a listed pseudogene. CDR3 length: 15 amino acids.

The rearrangement uses TRBV10-3 and TRBJ1-2; TRBD1 matches 12 bases. The junction had 6 bases not matched to a gene; V was cut back by 0 bases and J by 1 base. CDR1 and CDR2 (germline): ENHRY, SYGVKD. The CDR3 runs 18 residues. CDR3 nucleotides: TGTGCCATCAGTGAGTCGGGGACAGGGGGCCATCGTAACTATGGCTACACCTTC. Encoded protein: CAISESGTGGHRNYGYTF.

V gene TRBV2 combines with J gene TRBJ1-5, with 12 bases lining up with TRBD1. Germline V gene data show CDR1 as SNHLY and CDR2 as FYNNEI. The CDR3 runs 15 residues. V was pared by 9 bases and J by 6 bases, with 9 bases of the junction left unmatched. CDR3 sequence (DNA): TGTGCCAGTAACCGGGACAGGGGGCGAGGTCAGCCCCAGCATTTT. Amino acid sequence: CASNRDRGRGQPQHF.

J is TRBJ2-2 and V is TRBV7-7, with 10 bases lining up with TRBD2. The germline CDR1 and CDR2 sequences are SSHAT and FNYEAQ (reference sequence). The length of the CDR3 is 16 residues. Trimming cost V 5 bases and J 4 bases; bases outside gene matches: 7. In DNA, the CDR3 is TGTGCCAGCAGCCCAGCGGGGGGGCGCGTCACCGGGGAGCTGTTTTTT. Protein sequence: CASSPAGGRVTGELFF.

The CDR3 reads CASSPPAVNTEAFF. Here the CDR3 DNA reads TGTGCCAGCAGCCCCCCGGCAGTGAACACTGAAGCTTTCTTT. The genes are TRBV3-1 (or the pseudogene TRBV3-2) and TRBJ1-1; no firm D call. This CDR3 region has 14 residues. Germline-derived CDR1 and CDR2 are LGHDT and YNNKEL (reference sequence). V lost 4 bases, J lost 0 bases, and 9 bases lay in between.

The chain joins TRBV19 to TRBJ1-4; possibly TRBD1 for D (6 bases). Trimming stripped 3 bases from V and 16 bases from J, with 15 bases between. CDR1 is LNHDA, CDR2 SQIVND, per germline (reference sequence). There are 12 residues in the CDR3. The CDR3 is CASSIAHREWFF. In DNA, the CDR3 is TGTGCCAGTAGTATTGCGCACAGGGAATGGTTTTTT.

The chain employs TRBV18 and TRBJ2-3; possible D gene TRBD1, 5 bases. The CDR3 contains 17 residues. CDR1 and CDR2 (germline): KGHSH, LQKENI. Trimming stripped 0 bases from V and 0 bases from J, with 13 bases between. CDR3 bases: TGTGCCAGCTCACCACCGAGAAGGGGCCGAAGCACAGATACGCAGTATTTT. Its protein is CASSPPRRGRSTDTQYF.

V is TRBV19 and J is TRBJ1-3; D is undetermined. V was cut by 5 bases and J by 4 bases, with 18 bases left in between. The germline V gene encodes CDR1 LNHDA and CDR2 SQIVND (reference sequence). The CDR3 length is 16 residues. CDR3 residues: CASSRLQGPPGNTIYF. The CDR3 nucleotides read TGTGCCAGTAGTCGCTTACAAGGACCTCCCGGAAACACCATATATTTT.

This chain links TRBV9 with TRBJ1-2; the D is unclear. V lost 0 bases and J 6 bases, leaving 12 bases between the germline ends. This CDR3 region has 14 residues. The germline V gene has CDR1 SGDLS and CDR2 YYNGEE. This CDR3 is CASSVAYSGNGYTF. DNA of the CDR3: TGTGCCAGCAGCGTAGCTTATTCGGGGAATGGCTACACCTTC. The complete variable domain, with remaining parts taken from reference TRBV9 and TRBJ1-2, reads DSGVTQTPKHLITATGQRVTLRCSPRSGDLSVYWYQQSLDQGLQFLIQYYNGEERAKGNILERFSAQQFPDLHSELNLSSLELGDSALYFCASSVAYSGNGYTFGSGTRLTVV.

This rearrangement joins TRBV6-5 to TRBJ1-1; D is undetermined. CDR1 and CDR2 (germline): MNHEY, SVGAGI. The V end lost 0 bases, the J end lost 0 bases, and 11 bases lay between the germline ends. This CDR3 comprises 16 residues. The CDR3 DNA is TGTGCCAGCAGTTACTCGACGGGCCATATGAACACTGAAGCTTTCTTT. The encoded protein is CASSYSTGHMNTEAFF.

V usage is TRBV7-9 and J usage is TRBJ2-5; D not resolved. The germline V gene encodes CDR1 SEHNR and CDR2 FQNEAQ (reference sequence). There are 16 residues in the CDR3. V was cut by 2 bases and J by 2 bases, with 15 bases left in between. The CDR3 nucleotides are TGTGCCAGCAGCTTACTCAGGTGGGCACAGCAAGAGACCCAGTACTTC. Protein product: CASSLLRWAQQETQYF. Together with reference TRBV7-9 and TRBJ2-5, the CDR3 gives the full variable domain: DTGVSQNPRHKITKRGQNVTFRCDPISEHNRLYWYRQTLGQGPEFLTYFQNEAQLEKSRLLSDRFSAERPKGSFSTLEIQRTEQGDSAMYLCASSLLRWAQQETQYFGPGTRLLVL.

The rearrangement joins TRBV14 to TRBJ1-3, with D perhaps matching TRBD1 (6 bases). The length of the CDR3 is 15 residues. Deletions cut 5 bases from V and 5 bases from J, with 16 bases between. Looked up from germline, CDR1 is SGHDN and CDR2 is FVKESK. The CDR3: CASSARRQARNTIYF. CDR3 nucleotides: TGTGCCAGCAGCGCCCGACGACAGGCCCGAAACACCATATATTTT.

This chain joins TRBV2 and TRBJ1-2; D is unclear. V lost 3 bases and J lost 2, with 7 bases in between. Germline V gene lookup returns CDR1 SNHLY and CDR2 FYNNEI. The CDR3 runs to 13 residues. The CDR3 sequence: CASSEWLNYGYTF. The CDR3 bases are TGTGCCAGCAGTGAGTGGCTAAACTATGGCTACACCTTC.